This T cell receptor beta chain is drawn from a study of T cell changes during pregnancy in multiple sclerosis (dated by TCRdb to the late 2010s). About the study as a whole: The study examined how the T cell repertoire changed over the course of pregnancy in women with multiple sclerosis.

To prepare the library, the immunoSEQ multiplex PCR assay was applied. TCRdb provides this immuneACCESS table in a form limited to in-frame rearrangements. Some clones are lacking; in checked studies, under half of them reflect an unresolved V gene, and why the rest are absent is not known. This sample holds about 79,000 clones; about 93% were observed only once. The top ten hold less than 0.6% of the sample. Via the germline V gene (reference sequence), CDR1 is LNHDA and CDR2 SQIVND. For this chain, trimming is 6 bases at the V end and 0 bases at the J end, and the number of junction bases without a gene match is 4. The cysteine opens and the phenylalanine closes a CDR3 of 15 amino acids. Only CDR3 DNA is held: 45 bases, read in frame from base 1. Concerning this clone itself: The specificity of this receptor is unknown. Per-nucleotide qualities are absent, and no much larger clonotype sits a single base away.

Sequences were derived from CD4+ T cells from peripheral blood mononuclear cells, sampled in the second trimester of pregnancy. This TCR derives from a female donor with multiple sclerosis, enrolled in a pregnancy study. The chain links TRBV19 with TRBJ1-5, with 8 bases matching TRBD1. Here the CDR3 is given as CASRLQGDSNQPQHF. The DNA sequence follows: TGTGCCAGTAGATTACAGGGGGATAGCAATCAGCCCCAGCATTTT.